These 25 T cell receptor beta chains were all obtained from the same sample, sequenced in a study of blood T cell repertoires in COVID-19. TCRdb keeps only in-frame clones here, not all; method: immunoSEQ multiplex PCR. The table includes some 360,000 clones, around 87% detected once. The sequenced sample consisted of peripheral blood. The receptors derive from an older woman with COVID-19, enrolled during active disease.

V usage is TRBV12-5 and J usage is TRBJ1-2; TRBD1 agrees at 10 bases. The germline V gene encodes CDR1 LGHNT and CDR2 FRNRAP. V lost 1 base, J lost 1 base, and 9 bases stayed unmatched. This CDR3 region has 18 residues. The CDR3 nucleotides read TGTGCTAGTGGTTTGGGACCGGGACAGGGGCGTTATAACTATGGCTACACCTTC. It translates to CASGLGPGQGRYNYGYTF.

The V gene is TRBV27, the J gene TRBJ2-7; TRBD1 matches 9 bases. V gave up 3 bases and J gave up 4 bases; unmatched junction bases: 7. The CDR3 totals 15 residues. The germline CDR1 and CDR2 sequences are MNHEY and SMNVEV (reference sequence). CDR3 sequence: CASSFGQGWMYEQYF. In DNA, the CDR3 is TGTGCCAGCAGTTTTGGACAGGGGTGGATGTACGAGCAGTACTTC.

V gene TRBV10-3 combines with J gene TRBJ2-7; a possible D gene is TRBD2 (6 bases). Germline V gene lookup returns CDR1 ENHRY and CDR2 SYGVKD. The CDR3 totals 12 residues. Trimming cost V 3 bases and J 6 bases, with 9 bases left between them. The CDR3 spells CAISEGGIEQYF. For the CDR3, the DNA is TGTGCCATCAGTGAAGGAGGGATCGAGCAGTACTTC.

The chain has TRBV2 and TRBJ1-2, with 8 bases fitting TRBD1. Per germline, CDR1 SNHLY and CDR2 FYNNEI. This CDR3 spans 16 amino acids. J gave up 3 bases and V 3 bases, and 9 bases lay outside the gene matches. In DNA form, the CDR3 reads TGTGCCAGCAGTGAGGCAGGGGGCGCAGGGGACTATGGCTACACCTTC. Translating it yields CASSEAGGAGDYGYTF.

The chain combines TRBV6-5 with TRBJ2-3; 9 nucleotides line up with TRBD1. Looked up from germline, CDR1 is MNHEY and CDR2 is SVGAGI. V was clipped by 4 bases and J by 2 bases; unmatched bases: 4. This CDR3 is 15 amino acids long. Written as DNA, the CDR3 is TGTGCCAGCAGTTCGGACAGGGGAAACACAGATACGCAGTATTTT. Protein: CASSSDRGNTDTQYF.

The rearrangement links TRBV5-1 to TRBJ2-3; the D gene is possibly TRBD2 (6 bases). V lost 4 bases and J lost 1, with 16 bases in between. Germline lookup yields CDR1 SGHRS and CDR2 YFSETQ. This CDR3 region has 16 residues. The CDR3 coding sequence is TGCGCCAGCAGCGCGGAGGGCCTACCCGGCACAGATACGCAGTATTTT. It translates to CASSAEGLPGTDTQYF.

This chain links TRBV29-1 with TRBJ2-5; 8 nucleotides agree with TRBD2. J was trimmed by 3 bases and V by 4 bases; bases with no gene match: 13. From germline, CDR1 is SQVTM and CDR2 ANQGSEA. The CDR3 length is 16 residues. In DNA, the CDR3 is TGCAGCGTTGGAAGCGGACGGGGGGGGCTAAAAGAGACCCAGTACTTC. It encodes CSVGSGRGGLKETQYF.

The CDR3 spells CASSAQGVGSYEQYF. CDR3 in DNA: TGTGCCAGCAGCGCACAGGGGGTTGGCTCCTACGAGCAGTACTTC. The chain joins TRBV5-5 to TRBJ2-7; 8 nucleotides match TRBD1. V lost 4 bases, J lost 0 bases, and 6 bases stayed unmatched. Germline CDR1 reads SGHKS; CDR2 reads YYEKEE (reference sequence). The CDR3 is made up of 15 amino acids.

CDR3 region: CSVGASANTEAFF. The DNA for the CDR3 is TGCAGCGTGGGGGCTTCGGCGAACACTGAAGCTTTCTTT. This chain links TRBV29-1 with TRBJ1-1, with TRBD1 as a possible D gene (6 bases). From germline, CDR1 is SQVTM and CDR2 ANQGSEA. CDR3 size: 13 residues. The V and J ends lost 6 bases and 1 base respectively, with 12 bases between them.

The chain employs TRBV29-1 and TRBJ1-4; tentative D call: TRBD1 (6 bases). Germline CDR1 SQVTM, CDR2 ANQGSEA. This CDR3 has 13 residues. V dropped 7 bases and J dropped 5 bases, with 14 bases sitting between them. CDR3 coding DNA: TGCAGCGCCACAGACAGGCCGAATGAAAAACTGTTTTTT. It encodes CSATDRPNEKLFF.

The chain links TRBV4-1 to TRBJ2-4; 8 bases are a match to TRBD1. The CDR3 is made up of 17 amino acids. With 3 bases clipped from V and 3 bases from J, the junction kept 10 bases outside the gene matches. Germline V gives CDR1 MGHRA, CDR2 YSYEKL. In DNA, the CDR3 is TGCGCCAGCAGCCACCAAGGACAGGGTGGGGACAAAAACATTCAGTACTTC. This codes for CASSHQGQGGDKNIQYF.

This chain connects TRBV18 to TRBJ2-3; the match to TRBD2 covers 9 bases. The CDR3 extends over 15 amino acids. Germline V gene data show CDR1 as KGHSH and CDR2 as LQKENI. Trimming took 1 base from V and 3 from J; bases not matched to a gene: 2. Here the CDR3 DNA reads TGTGCCAGCTCACCACGGCGGGGGGGGACAGATACGCAGTATTTT. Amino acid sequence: CASSPRRGGTDTQYF.

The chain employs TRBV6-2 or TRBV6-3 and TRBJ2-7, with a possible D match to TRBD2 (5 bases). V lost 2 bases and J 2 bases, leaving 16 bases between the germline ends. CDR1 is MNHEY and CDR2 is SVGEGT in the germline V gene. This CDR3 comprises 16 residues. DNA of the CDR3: TGTGCCAGCAGTTACAGGTCCCGAGGACTTACCTACGAGCAGTACTTC. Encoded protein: CASSYRSRGLTYEQYF.

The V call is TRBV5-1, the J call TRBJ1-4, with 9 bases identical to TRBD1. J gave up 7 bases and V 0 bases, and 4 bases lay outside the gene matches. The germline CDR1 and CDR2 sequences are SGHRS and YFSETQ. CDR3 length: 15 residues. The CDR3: CASSLAGTGLEKLFF. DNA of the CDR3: TGCGCCAGCAGCTTGGCAGGGACAGGGCTTGAAAAACTGTTTTTT.

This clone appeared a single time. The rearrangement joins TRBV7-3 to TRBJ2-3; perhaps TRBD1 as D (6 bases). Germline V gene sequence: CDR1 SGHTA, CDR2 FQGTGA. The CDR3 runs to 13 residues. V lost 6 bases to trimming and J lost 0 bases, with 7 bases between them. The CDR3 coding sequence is TGTGCCAGCAGGAGGGGGAGCACAGATACGCAGTATTTT. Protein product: CASRRGSTDTQYF. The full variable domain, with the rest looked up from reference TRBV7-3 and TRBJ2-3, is GAGVSQTPSNKVTEKGKYVELRCDPISGHTALYWYRQSLGQGPEFLIYFQGTGAADDSGLPNDRFFAVRPEGSVSTLKIQRTERGDSAVYLCASRRGSTDTQYFGPGTRLTVL.

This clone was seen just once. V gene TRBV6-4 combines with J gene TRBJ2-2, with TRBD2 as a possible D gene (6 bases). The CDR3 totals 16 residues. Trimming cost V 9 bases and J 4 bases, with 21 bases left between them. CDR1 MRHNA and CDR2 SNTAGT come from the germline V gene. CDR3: CARFEGERGGTGELFF. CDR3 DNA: TGTGCCAGGTTTGAGGGCGAGAGGGGAGGCACCGGGGAGCTGTTTTTT.

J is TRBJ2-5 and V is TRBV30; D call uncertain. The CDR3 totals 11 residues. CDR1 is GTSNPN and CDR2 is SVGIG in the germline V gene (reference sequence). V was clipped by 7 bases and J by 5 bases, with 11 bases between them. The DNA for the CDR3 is TGTGCCTACCGATTGCGGGAGACCCAGTACTTC. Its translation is CAYRLRETQYF.

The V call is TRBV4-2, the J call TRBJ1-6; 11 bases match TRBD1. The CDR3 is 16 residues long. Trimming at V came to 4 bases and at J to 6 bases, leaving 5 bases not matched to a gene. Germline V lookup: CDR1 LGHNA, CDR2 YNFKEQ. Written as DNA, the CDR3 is TGTGCCAGCAGCCCCGGACAGGGGGCGACTAATTCACCCCTCCACTTT. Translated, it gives CASSPGQGATNSPLHF.

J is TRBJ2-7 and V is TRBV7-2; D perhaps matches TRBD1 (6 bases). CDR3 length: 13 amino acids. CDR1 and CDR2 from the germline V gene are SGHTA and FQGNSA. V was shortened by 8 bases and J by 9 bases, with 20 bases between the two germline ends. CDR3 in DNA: TGTGCCAGCTCAGGACAGTTTTCCTCGGGGCAGTACTTC. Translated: CASSGQFSSGQYF. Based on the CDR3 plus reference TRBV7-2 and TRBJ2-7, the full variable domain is GAGVSQSPSNKVTEKGKDVELRCDPISGHTALYWYRQSLGQGLEFLIYFQGNSAPDKSGLPSDRFSAERTGGSVSTLTIQRTQQEDSAVYLCASSGQFSSGQYFGPGTRLTVT.

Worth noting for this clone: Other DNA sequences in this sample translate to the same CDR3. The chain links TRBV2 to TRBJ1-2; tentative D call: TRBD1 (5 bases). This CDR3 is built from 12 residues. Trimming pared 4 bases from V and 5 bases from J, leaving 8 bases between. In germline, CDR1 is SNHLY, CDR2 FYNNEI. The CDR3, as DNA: TGTGCCAGCAGTGGGACACAGTATGGCTACACCTTC. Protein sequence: CASSGTQYGYTF.

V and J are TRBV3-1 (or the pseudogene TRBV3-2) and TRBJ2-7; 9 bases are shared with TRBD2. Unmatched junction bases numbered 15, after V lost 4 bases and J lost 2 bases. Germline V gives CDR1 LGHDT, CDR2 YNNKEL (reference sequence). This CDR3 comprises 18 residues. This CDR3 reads CASSPFWATSGSTYEQYF. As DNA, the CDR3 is TGTGCCAGCAGCCCCTTTTGGGCCACTAGCGGGTCCACCTACGAGCAGTACTTC.

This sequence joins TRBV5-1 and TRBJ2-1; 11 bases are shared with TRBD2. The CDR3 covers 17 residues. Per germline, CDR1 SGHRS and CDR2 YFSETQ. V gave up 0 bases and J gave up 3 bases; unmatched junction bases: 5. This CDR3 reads CASSLGTSGGYYNEQFF. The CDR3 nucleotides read TGCGCCAGCAGCTTGGGAACTAGCGGGGGATACTACAATGAGCAGTTCTTC. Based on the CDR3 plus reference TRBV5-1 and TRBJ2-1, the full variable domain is KAGVTQTPRYLIKTRGQQVTLSCSPISGHRSVSWYQQTPGQGLQFLFEYFSETQRNKGNFPGRFSGRQFSNSRSEMNVSTLELGDSALYLCASSLGTSGGYYNEQFFGPGTRLTVL.

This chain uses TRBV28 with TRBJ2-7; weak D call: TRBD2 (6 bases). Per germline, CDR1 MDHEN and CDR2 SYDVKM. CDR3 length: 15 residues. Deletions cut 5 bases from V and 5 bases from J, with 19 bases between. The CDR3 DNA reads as TGTGCCAGCAGTCTGGAAAGTGGGGGGACGCACGAGCAGTACTTC. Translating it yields CASSLESGGTHEQYF.

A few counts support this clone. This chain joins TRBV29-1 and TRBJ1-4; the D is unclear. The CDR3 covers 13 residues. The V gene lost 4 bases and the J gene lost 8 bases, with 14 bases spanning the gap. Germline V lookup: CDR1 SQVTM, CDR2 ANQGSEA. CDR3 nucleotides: TGCAGCGTTGCCGAGGCGGCTGGGGAAAAACTGTTTTTT. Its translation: CSVAEAAGEKLFF.

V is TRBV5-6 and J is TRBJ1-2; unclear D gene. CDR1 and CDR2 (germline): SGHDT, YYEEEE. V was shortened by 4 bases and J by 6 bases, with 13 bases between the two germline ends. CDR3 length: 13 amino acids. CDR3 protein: CASSLTLGDGYTF. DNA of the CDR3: TGTGCCAGCAGCCTTACACTGGGAGATGGCTACACCTTC. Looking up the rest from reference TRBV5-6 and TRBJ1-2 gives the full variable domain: DAGVTQSPTHLIKTRGQQVTLRCSPKSGHDTVSWYQQALGQGPQFIFQYYEEEERQRGNFPDRFSGHQFPNYSSELNVNALLLGDSALYLCASSLTLGDGYTFGSGTRLTVV.